This T cell receptor (beta chain) was retrieved from a study of type 1 regulatory T cells (dated by TCRdb to the early 2020s). Context from the whole study: The study characterized an in vitro protocol that generated a Tr1-enriched, alloantigen-specific CD4 T cell product named T-allo10. T-allo10 was under clinical evaluation in patients with hematological malignancies receiving allogeneic hematopoietic stem cell transplantation.

Sequences SGHNT (CDR1) and YENEEA (CDR2) are obtained from the germline V gene. V loses 4 bases of germline sequence and J loses 3 bases, and the interval between the two ends is 14 bases. The CDR3 sequence holds 15 residues, the cysteine and phenylalanine included. The retained sequence is limited to the CDR3, 45 bases, with the frame set at the first base. Summary of the overall study and its limitations: Tr1 cells showed a more restricted TCR repertoire than non-Tr1 cells, which the study interpreted as alloantigen-induced clonal expansion.

Instrument on record: Illumina MiSeq. The raw public data were reprocessed by TCRdb itself: fastp quality trimming at Q25, MiXCR clonotype calling, in-frame beta chains only. Each CDR3 protein appears once, grouped with its most common genes and DNA. Here the sample has around 65,000 distinct CDR3 sequences; about 50% occur a single time. The ten largest clonotypes hold approximately 2.3% of the sample. A remark on this clonotype: Its antigen remains unidentified. No quality values exist for individual bases; no much larger clone is one base distant.

This clonotype was sampled from a human donor in good health. The sequencing sample was made of cultured non-Tr1 T cells, either the whole culture or a sorted T cell fraction (not recorded which). This specimen's cell subset or site label, per the study, means: non-Tr1 population from the T-allo10 product. Recombination connected TRBV11-3 to TRBJ2-3; confidence is insufficient to name the D gene. The DNA reads TGTGCCAGCAGCTCGACGGTTTTTCAGACAGATACGCAGTATTTT. Its coded protein is CASSSTVFQTDTQYF.